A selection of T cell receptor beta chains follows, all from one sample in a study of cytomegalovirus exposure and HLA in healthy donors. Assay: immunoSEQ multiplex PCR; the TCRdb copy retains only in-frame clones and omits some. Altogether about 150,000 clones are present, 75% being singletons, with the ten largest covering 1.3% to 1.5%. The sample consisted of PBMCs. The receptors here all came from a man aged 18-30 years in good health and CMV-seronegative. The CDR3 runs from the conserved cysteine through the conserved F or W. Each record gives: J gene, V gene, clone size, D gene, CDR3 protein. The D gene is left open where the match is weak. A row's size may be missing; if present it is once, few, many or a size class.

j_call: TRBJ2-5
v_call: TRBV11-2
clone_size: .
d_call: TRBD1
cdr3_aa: CASSLDRGRETQYF

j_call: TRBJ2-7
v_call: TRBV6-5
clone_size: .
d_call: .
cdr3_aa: CASRAPHRGGEQYF

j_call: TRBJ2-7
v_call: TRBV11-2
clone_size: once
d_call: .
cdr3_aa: CASSPIRGSYEQYF

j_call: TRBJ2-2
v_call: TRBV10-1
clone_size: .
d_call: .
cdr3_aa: CASSEWGAGELFF

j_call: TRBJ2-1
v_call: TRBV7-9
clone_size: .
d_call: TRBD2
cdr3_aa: CASSLVVLAGVNEQFF

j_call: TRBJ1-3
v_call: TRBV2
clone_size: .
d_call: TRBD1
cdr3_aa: CASSRDREHTIYF

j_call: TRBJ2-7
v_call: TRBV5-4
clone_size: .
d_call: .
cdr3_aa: CASSLRDILSYEQYF

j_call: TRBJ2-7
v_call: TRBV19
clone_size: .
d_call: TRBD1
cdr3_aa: CASSPYRDRVYEQYF

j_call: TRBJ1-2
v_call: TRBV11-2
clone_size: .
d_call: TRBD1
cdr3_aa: CASSSTGIYGYTF

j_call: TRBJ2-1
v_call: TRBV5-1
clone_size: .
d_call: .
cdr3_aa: CASSPRVATNNEQFF

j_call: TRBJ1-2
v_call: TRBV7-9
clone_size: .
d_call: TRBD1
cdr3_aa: CASSPGTAFPNYGYTF

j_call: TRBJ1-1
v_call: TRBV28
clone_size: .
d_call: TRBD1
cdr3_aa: CASTPTGGPWTEAFF

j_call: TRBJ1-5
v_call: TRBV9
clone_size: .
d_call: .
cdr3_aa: CASSLRATNQPQHF

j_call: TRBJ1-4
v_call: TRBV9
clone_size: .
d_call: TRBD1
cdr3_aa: CASSVTGGETNEKLFF

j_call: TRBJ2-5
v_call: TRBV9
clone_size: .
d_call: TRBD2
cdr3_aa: CASSPPRGVGDQETQYF

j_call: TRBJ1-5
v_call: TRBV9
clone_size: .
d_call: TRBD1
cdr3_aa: CASNRKPWDRLSQPQHF

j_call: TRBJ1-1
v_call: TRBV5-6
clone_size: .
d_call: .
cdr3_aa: CASSRERNTEAFF

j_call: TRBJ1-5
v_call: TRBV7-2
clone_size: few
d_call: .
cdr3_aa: CASSLDAGNQPQHF

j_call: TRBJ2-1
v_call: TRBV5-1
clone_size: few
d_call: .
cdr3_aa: CASSLELATYNEQFF

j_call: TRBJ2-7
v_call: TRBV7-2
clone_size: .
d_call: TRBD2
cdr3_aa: CASSLVAGGGNYEQYF

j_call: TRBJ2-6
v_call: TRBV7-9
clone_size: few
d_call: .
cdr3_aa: CASSLLRGGANVLTF

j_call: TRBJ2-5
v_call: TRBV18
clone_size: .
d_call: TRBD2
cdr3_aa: CASSPSTSGMSETQYF

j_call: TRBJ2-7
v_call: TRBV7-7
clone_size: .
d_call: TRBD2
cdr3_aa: CASSPGLGDEQYF

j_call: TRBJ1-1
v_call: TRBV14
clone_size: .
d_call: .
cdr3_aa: CASSLAPGYTEAFF

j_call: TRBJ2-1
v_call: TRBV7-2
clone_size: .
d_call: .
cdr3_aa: CASSLLANEQFF

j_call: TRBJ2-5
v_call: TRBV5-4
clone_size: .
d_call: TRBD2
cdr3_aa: CASSQGLAGDQETQYF

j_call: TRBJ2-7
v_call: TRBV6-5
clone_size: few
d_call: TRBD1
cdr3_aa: CASSAMTGSRYEQYF

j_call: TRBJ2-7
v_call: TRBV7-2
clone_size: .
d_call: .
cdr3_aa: CASSLRQFYEQYF

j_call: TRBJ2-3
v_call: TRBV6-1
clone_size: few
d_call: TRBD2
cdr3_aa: CASSEVAGGPDTQYF

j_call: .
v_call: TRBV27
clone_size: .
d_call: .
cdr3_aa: CASSSGSAYEQYF

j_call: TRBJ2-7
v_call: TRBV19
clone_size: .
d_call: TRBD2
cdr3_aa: CASSDSGGSYEQYF

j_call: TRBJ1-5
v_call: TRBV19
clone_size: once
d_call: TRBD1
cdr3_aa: CASSKMTGSNQPQHF

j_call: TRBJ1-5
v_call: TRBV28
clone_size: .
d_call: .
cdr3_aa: CTSSSGGSNQPQHF

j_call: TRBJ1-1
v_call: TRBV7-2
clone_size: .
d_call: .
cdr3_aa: CASSFTFFNTEAFF

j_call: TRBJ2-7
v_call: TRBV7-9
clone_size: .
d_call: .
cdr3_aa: CSPKGDEQYF

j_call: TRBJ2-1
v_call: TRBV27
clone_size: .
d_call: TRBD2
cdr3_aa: CASSSGLAGGREQFF

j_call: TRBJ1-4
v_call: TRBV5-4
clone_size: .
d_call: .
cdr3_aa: CASHRATNEKLFF

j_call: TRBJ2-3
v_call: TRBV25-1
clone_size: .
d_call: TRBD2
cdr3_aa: CASSESPLAGGSTDTQYF

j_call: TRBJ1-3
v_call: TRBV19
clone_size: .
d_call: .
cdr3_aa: CASTGREGNTIYF

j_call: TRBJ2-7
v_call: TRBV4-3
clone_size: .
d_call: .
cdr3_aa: CASSRGQSPNYEQYF

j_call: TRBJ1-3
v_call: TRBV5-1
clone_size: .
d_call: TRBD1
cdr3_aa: CASSLIGQGNTIYF

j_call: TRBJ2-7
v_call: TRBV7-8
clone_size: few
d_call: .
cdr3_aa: CASSFRDEQYF

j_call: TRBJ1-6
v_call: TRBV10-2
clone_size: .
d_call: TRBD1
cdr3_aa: CASSPQGAVNSPLHF

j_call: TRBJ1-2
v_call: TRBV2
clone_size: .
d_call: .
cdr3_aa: CASSDVAGTNYGYTF

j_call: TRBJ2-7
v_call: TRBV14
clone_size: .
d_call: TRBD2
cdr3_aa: CASSLGLVLSEQYF

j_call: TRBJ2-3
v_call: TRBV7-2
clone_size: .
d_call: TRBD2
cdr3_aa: CASSLAPGGAGGRNGDTQYF

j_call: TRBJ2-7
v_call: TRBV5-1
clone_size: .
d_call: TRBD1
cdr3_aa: CASSLGGQSYEQYF

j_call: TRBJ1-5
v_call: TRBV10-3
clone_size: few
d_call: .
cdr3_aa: CAIRPGRELAQHF

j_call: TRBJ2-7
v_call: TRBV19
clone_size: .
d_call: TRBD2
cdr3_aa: CASSGPANSGRSPYEQYF

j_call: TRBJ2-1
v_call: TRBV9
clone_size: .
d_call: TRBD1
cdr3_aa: CASSERQGEGEQFF

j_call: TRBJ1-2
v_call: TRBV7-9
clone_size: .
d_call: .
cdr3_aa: CASSFDTLGGYTF

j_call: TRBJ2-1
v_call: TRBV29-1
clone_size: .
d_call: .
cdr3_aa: CSGESSYNEQFF